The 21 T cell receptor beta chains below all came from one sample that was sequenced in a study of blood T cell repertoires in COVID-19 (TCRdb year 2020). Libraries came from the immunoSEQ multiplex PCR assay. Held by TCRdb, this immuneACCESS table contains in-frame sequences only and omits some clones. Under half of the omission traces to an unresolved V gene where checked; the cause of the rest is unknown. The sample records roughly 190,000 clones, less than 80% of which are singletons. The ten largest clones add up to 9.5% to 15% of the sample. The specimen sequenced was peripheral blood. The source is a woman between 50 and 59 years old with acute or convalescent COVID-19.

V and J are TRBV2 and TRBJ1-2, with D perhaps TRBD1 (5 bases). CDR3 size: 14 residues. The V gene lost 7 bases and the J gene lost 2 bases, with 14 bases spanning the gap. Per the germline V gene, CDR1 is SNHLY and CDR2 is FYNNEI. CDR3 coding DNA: TGTGCCAGCATTTCTGACAGACACAACTATGGCTACACCTTC. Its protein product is CASISDRHNYGYTF.

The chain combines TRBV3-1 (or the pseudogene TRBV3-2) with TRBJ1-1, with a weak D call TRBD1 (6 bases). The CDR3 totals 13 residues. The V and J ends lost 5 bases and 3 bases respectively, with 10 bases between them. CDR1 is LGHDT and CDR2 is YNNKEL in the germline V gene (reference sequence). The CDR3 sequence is CASSFHRDTEAFF. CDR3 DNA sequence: TGTGCCAGCAGCTTTCACAGGGACACTGAAGCTTTCTTT.

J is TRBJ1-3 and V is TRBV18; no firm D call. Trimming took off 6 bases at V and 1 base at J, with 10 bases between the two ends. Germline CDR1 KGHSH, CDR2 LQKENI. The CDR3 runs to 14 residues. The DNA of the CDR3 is TGTGCCAGCTCCCAGGATGCTTCTGGAAACACCATATATTTT. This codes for CASSQDASGNTIYF.

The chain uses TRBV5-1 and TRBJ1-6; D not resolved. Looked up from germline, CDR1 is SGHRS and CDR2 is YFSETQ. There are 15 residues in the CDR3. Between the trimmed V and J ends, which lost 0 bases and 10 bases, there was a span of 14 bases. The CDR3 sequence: CASSLGSGFGSPLHF. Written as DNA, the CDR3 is TGCGCCAGCAGCTTGGGGTCGGGGTTCGGCTCACCCCTCCACTTT.

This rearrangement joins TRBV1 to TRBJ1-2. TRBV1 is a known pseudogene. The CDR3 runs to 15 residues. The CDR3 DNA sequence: TGCACCAGCAGCCAAACCGTGAGAGGTAACTATGGCTACACCTTC. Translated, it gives CTSSQTVRGNYGYTF.

The chain's CDR3 is CASSPRGSSGVYNEQFF. For the CDR3, the DNA is TGCGCCAGCAGCCCGCGGGGAAGTAGCGGGGTGTACAATGAGCAGTTCTTC. V usage is TRBV5-1 and J usage is TRBJ2-1; 8 bases match TRBD2. This CDR3 has 17 amino acids. After removal of 4 bases from V and 4 bases from J, the junction contained 13 bases not matched to a gene. The germline CDR1 and CDR2 sequences are SGHRS and YFSETQ.

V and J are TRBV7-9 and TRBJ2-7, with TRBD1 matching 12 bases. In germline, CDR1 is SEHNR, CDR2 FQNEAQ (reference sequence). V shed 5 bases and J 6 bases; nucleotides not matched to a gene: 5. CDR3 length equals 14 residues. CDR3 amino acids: CASSKGDRGPEQYF. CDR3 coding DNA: TGTGCCAGCAGCAAAGGGGACAGGGGGCCCGAGCAGTACTTC.

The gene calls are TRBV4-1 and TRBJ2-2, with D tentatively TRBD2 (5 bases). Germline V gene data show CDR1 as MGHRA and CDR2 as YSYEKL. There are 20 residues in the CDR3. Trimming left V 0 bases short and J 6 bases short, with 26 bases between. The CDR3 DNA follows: TGCGCCAGCAGCCAAGAAACCCCCCTCTACGAAACAGAGGGCGCCGGGGAGCTGTTTTTT. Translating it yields CASSQETPLYETEGAGELFF.

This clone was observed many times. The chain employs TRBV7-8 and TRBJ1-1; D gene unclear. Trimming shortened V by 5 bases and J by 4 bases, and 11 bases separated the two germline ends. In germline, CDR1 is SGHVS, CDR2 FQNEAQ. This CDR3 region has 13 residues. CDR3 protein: CASSPRPGTEAFF. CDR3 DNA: TGTGCCAGCAGCCCCAGGCCTGGCACTGAAGCTTTCTTT.

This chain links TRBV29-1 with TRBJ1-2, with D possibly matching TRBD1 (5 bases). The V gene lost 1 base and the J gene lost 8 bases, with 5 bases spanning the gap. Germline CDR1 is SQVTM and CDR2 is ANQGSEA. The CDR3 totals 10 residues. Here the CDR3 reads CSVEGGGYTF. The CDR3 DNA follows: TGCAGCGTTGAAGGGGGCGGCTACACCTTC.

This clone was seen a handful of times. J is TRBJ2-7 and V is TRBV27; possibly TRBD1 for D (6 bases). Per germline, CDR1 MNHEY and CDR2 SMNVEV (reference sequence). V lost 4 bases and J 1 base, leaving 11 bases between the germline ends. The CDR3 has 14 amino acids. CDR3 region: CASSWGPDSYEQYF. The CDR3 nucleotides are TGTGCCAGCAGTTGGGGGCCTGATTCCTACGAGCAGTACTTC.

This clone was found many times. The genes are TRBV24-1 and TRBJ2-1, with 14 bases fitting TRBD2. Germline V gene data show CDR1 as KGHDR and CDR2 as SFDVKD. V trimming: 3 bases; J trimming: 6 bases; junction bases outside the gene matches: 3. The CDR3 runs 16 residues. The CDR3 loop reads CATSDPGTSGSNEQFF. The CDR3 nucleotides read TGTGCCACCAGTGATCCTGGGACTAGCGGGAGCAATGAGCAGTTCTTC.

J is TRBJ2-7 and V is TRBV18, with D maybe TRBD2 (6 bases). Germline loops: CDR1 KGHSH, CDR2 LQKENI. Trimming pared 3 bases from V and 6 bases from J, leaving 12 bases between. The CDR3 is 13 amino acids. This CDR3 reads CASSPGGGIEQYF. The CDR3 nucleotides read TGTGCCAGCTCACCTGGAGGAGGGATCGAGCAGTACTTC.

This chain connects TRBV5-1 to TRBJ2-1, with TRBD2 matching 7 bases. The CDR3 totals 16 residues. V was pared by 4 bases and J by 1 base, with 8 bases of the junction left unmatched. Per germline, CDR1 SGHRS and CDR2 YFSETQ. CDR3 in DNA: TGCGCCAGCAGCCCCGGGACTACCTCGTCCTACAATGAGCAGTTCTTC. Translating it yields CASSPGTTSSYNEQFF.

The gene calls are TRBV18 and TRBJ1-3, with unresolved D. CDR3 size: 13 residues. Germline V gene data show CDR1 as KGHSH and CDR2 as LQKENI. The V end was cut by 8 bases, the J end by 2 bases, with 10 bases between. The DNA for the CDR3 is TGTGCCAGCACACGAAGCGCTGGAAACACCATATATTTT. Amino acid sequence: CASTRSAGNTIYF.

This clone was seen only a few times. CDR3 loop: CATSRGGQGRETQYF. The CDR3 coding sequence is TGTGCCACCAGCAGAGGAGGACAGGGGAGAGAGACCCAGTACTTC. The genes are TRBV15 and TRBJ2-5; 9 nucleotides align to TRBD1. Germline assignment: CDR1 LNHNV and CDR2 YYDKDF (reference sequence). Trimming removed 1 base from V and 4 bases from J; junction bases left unmatched: 4. The CDR3 length is 15 residues.

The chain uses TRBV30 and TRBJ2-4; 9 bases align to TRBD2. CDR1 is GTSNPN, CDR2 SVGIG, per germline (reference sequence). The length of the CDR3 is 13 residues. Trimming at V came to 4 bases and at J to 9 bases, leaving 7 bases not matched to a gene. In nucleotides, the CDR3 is TGTGCCTGGATGGCGGGGGGGCCTGGCATTCAGTACTTC. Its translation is CAWMAGGPGIQYF.

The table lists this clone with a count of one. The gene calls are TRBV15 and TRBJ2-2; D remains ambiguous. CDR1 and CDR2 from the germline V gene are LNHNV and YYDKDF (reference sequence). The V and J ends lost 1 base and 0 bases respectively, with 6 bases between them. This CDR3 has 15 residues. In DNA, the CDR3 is TGTGCCACCAGCAGAGGAGTTACGAACACCGGGGAGCTGTTTTTT. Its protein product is CATSRGVTNTGELFF. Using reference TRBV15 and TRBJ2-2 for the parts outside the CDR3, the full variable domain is DAMVIQNPRYQVTQFGKPVTLSCSQTLNHNVMYWYQQKSSQAPKLLFHYYDKDFNNEADTPDNFQSRRPNTSFCFLDIRSPGLGDTAMYLCATSRGVTNTGELFFGEGSRLTVL.

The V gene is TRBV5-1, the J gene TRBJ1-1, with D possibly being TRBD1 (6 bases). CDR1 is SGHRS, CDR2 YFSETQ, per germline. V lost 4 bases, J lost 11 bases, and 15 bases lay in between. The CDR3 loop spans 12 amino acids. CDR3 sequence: CASSLEQGIAFF. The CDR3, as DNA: TGCGCCAGCAGCCTGGAGCAGGGGATCGCTTTCTTT. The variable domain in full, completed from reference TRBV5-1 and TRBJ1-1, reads KAGVTQTPRYLIKTRGQQVTLSCSPISGHRSVSWYQQTPGQGLQFLFEYFSETQRNKGNFPGRFSGRQFSNSRSEMNVSTLELGDSALYLCASSLEQGIAFFGQGTRLTVV.

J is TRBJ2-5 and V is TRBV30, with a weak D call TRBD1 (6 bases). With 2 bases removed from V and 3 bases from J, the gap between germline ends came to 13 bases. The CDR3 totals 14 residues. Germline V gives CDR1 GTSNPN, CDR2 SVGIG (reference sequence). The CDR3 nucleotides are TGTGCCTGGAGTTTTAGGGGGAGAGAAGAGACCCAGTACTTC. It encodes CAWSFRGREETQYF.

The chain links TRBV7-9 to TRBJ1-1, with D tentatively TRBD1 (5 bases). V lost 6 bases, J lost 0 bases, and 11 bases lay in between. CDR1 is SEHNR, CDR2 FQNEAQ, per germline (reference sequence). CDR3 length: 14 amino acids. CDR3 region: CASRPGGMNTEAFF. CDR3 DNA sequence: TGTGCCAGCAGACCCGGGGGGATGAACACTGAAGCTTTCTTT.